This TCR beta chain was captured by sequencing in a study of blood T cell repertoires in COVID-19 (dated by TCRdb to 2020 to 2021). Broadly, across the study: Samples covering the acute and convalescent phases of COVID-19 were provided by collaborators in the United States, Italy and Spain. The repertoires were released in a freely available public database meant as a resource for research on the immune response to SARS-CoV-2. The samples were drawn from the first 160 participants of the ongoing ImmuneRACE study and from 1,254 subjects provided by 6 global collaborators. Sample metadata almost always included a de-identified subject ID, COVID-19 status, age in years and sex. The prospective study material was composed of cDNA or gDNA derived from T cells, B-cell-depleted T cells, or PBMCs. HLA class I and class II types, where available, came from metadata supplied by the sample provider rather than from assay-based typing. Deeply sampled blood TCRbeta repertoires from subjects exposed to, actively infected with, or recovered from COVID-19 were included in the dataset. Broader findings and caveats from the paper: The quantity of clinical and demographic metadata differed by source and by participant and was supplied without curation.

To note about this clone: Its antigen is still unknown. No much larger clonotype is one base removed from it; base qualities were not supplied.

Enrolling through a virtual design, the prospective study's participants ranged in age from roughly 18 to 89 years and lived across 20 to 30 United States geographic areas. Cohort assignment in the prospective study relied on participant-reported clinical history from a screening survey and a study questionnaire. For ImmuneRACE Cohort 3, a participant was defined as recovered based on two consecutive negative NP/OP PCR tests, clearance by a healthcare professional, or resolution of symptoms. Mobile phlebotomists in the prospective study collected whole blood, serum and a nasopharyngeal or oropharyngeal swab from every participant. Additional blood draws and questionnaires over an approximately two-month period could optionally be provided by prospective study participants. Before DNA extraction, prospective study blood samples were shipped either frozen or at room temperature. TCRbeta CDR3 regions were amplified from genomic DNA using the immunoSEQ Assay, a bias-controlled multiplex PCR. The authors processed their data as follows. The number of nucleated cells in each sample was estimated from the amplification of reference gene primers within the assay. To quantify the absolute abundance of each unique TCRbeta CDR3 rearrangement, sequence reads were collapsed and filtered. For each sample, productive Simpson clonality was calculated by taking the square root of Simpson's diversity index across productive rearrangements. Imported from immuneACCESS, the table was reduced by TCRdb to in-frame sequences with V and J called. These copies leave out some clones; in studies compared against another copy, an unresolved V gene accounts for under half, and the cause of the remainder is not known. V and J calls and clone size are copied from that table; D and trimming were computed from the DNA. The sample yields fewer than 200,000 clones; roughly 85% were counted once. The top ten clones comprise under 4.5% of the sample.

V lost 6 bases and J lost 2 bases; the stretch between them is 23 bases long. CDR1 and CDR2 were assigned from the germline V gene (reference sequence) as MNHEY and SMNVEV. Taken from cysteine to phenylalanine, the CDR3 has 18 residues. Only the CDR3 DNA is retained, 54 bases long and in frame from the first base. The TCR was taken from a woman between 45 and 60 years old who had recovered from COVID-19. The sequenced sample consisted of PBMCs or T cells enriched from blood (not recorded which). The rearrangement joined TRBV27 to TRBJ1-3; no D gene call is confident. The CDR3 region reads CASSLEDPSVSAGNTIYF. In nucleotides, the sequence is TGTGCCAGCAGCCTAGAGGATCCCTCGGTATCTGCTGGAAACACCATATATTTT.